The 19 T cell receptor beta chains presented below share a single source sample, sequenced in a study of T-cell reconstitution after alpha-beta-depleted transplantation in children. Preparation of the TCRbeta library was carried out with unique molecular identifiers. TCRdb itself ran the PCR reads through MiXCR, one entry per CDR3 protein. The sample lists approximately 220,000 distinct CDR3 sequences; 17% were seen once. The source was PBMCs, mostly from graft donor cells, collected 360 days after TCRalphabeta/CD19-depleted stem cell transplant. These receptors originate from a male patient between 2 and 15 years old who had a stem cell transplant for acute lymphoblastic leukemia, so the T cells may come from the graft donor.

This chain joins TRBV7-6 and TRBJ2-3, with D hard to call. Germline CDR1 and CDR2: SGHVS and FNYEAQ. The CDR3 has 14 amino acids. V shed 5 bases and J shed 5 bases, with 14 bases lying between them. The CDR3 region is CASSRQDLGDTQYF. CDR3 in DNA: TGTGCCAGCAGCCGCCAGGACCTAGGAGATACGCAGTATTTT.

This clonotype has just a few counts. The V call is TRBV6-2 or TRBV6-3, the J call TRBJ2-2; no clear D gene. There are 15 residues in the CDR3. Trimming stripped 0 bases from V and 6 bases from J, with 11 bases between. Germline V gene sequence: CDR1 MNHEY, CDR2 SVGEGT. CDR3 sequence (DNA): TGTGCCAGCAGTTACTCGAGATGGGATGCCGGGGAGCTGTTTTTT. Residues: CASSYSRWDAGELFF.

The sample holds a few counts of this clonotype. The rearrangement joins TRBV28 to TRBJ2-2; 9 bases line up with TRBD2. The germline gives CDR1 MDHEN, CDR2 SYDVKM. This CDR3 comprises 18 residues. The ends lost 6 bases at V and 1 base at J; junction bases unmatched: 12. The CDR3 nucleotides read TGTGCCAGCAGCCCAGCGGGGGGCCACCTTTTGAACACCGGGGAGCTGTTTTTT. This translates into CASSPAGGHLLNTGELFF.

V usage is TRBV6-4 and J usage is TRBJ1-2; TRBD1 matches 7 bases. The CDR3 has 13 residues. J lost 8 bases, V lost 8 bases, and 11 bases had no gene match. Germline V gene data show CDR1 as MRHNA and CDR2 as SNTAGT. The CDR3 here is CASSPEQGYGYTF. The CDR3 region has the DNA TGTGCCAGCTCCCCTGAACAGGGGTACGGCTACACCTTC.

This clonotype was recorded at least ten times. The rearrangement uses TRBV7-2 and TRBJ1-1; D unclear. The CDR3 totals 15 residues. V dropped 0 bases and J dropped 2 bases, with 10 bases sitting between them. Germline assignment: CDR1 SGHTA and CDR2 FQGNSA. The CDR3 sequence: CASSLASGVNTEAFF. The CDR3 bases are TGTGCCAGCAGCTTAGCGTCTGGGGTCAACACTGAAGCTTTCTTT.

V is TRBV5-1 and J is TRBJ1-1, with D perhaps TRBD1 (6 bases). V was pared by 6 bases and J by 3 bases, with 21 bases between. The CDR3 length is 16 residues. Germline CDR1 is SGHRS and CDR2 is YFSETQ. CDR3: CASKENRVSPYTEAFF. The CDR3 bases are TGCGCCAGCAAGGAGAACAGGGTATCGCCTTACACTGAAGCTTTCTTT. Combining the CDR3 with reference TRBV5-1 and TRBJ1-1 gives the whole variable domain KAGVTQTPRYLIKTRGQQVTLSCSPISGHRSVSWYQQTPGQGLQFLFEYFSETQRNKGNFPGRFSGRQFSNSRSEMNVSTLELGDSALYLCASKENRVSPYTEAFFGQGTRLTVV.

In this sample, this clonotype turned up a few times. The chain carries TRBV15 and TRBJ1-6; TRBD1 might be the D (5 bases). Germline V CDR1 and CDR2: LNHNV, YYDKDF (reference sequence). The germline V and J ends were trimmed by 3 bases and 0 bases, with 18 bases remaining between them. This CDR3 has 19 residues. In nucleotides, the CDR3 is TGTGCCACCAGCAGGTTATCGCGTAGGGGAAGCTCCTATAATTCACCCCTCCACTTT. This sequence encodes CATSRLSRRGSSYNSPLHF.

This clonotype was observed at least ten times. The chain carries TRBV5-1 and TRBJ2-2; 12 bases fit TRBD1. Trimming took 5 bases from V and 5 from J; bases not matched to a gene: 4. CDR1 and CDR2 (germline): SGHRS, YFSETQ. This CDR3 has 15 residues. The CDR3 DNA follows: TGCGCCAGCAGTCGGGGACAGGGGGCAACCGGGGAGCTGTTTTTT. The encoded protein is CASSRGQGATGELFF.

This clonotype was seen at least ten times. J is TRBJ1-1 and V is TRBV29-1; tentatively, D is TRBD1 (6 bases). Germline lookup yields CDR1 SQVTM and CDR2 ANQGSEA. CDR3 length equals 15 residues. Trimming removed 3 bases at V and 1 base at J, with 15 bases between. CDR3 protein: CSVELTGSKNTEAFF. The CDR3 DNA reads TGCAGCGTTGAGCTAACAGGGAGTAAGAACACTGAAGCTTTCTTT. Based on the CDR3 plus reference TRBV29-1 and TRBJ1-1, the full variable domain is SAVISQKPSRDICQRGTSLTIQCQVDSQVTMMFWYRQQPGQSLTLIATANQGSEATYESGFVIDKFPISRPNLTFSTLTVSNMSPEDSSIYLCSVELTGSKNTEAFFGQGTRLTVV.

This clonotype was detected a few times. The chain carries TRBV15 and TRBJ2-5; TRBD1 is a possible D gene (5 bases). The V and J ends lost 0 bases and 4 bases respectively, with 6 bases between them. The CDR3 runs 13 residues. Germline V CDR1 and CDR2: LNHNV, YYDKDF (reference sequence). The CDR3 protein is CATSRDQGETQYF. The CDR3 DNA sequence: TGTGCCACCAGCAGAGATCAGGGAGAGACCCAGTACTTC. The complete variable domain, with remaining parts taken from reference TRBV15 and TRBJ2-5, reads DAMVIQNPRYQVTQFGKPVTLSCSQTLNHNVMYWYQQKSSQAPKLLFHYYDKDFNNEADTPDNFQSRRPNTSFCFLDIRSPGLGDTAMYLCATSRDQGETQYFGPGTRLLVL.

The genes are TRBV20-1 and TRBJ2-7; 7 positions match TRBD1. The CDR3 extends over 14 amino acids. From germline, CDR1 is DFQATT and CDR2 SNEGSKA (reference sequence). V was clipped by 0 bases and J by 5 bases; unmatched bases: 7. The chain's CDR3 is CSARDVTGTHEQYF. In nucleotides, the CDR3 is TGCAGTGCTAGAGACGTGACAGGGACGCACGAGCAGTACTTC.

There are a few counts of this clonotype. The chain joins TRBV28 to TRBJ2-5, with unresolved D. V shed 2 bases and J shed 9 bases, with 13 bases lying between them. This CDR3 is 13 amino acids long. Germline loops: CDR1 MDHEN, CDR2 SYDVKM. The CDR3: CASSLRVPVAQYF. The CDR3 nucleotides read TGTGCCAGCAGTTTACGGGTACCAGTGGCCCAGTACTTC.

This clonotype was seen a handful of times. The chain recombines TRBV30 with TRBJ1-6; D is ambiguous. The CDR3 sequence is 13 residues long. V lost 4 bases and J 10 bases, leaving 14 bases between the germline ends. Germline assignment: CDR1 GTSNPN and CDR2 SVGIG (reference sequence). This chain's CDR3 is CAWNIGVGSPLHF. CDR3 sequence (DNA): TGTGCCTGGAATATCGGGGTCGGATCACCCCTCCACTTT.

In its sample, this clonotype was seen many times. The rearrangement uses TRBV7-8 and TRBJ2-7, with TRBD1 as a possible D gene (6 bases). Germline CDR1 and CDR2: SGHVS and FQNEAQ. V gave up 4 bases and J gave up 7 bases, with 17 bases separating them. The CDR3 covers 14 residues. The CDR3 sequence is CASSSGQVVFEQYF. CDR3 bases: TGTGCCAGCAGCTCGGGACAAGTAGTTTTTGAGCAGTACTTC.

The chain links TRBV5-8 to TRBJ2-3, with D tentatively TRBD1 (6 bases). The CDR3 sequence is 15 residues long. V lost 8 bases and J lost 1, with 17 bases in between. Looked up from germline, CDR1 is SGHTS and CDR2 is YDEGEE. DNA for the CDR3: TGTGCCAGGAGAACAGGGCTCCTCGGCACAGATACGCAGTATTTT. It is translated as CARRTGLLGTDTQYF.

The genes are TRBV20-1 and TRBJ2-2; no reliable D call. The CDR3 covers 14 residues. Germline V CDR1 and CDR2: DFQATT, SNEGSKA (reference sequence). V lost 5 bases and J 4 bases, leaving 14 bases between the germline ends. The CDR3 spells CSAAARRSTGELFF. The CDR3 DNA sequence: TGCAGTGCTGCCGCAAGGCGGAGCACCGGGGAGCTGTTTTTT.

This clonotype was detected ten times or more. The chain recombines TRBV20-1 with TRBJ1-4; D not certain. The CDR3 has 15 residues. Germline V gene data show CDR1 as DFQATT and CDR2 as SNEGSKA (reference sequence). The V end lost 3 bases, the J end lost 0 bases, and 11 bases lay between the germline ends. The CDR3 DNA sequence: TGCAGTGCTAGTAATAAGCTAGCAACTAATGAAAAACTGTTTTTT. The encoded protein is CSASNKLATNEKLFF.

This clonotype was seen more than once but under ten times. J is TRBJ2-2 and V is TRBV30; TRBD2 is a possible D gene (6 bases). This CDR3 has 15 residues. Trimming took off 5 bases at V and 2 bases at J, with 15 bases between the two ends. Germline CDR1 GTSNPN, CDR2 SVGIG (reference sequence). Here the CDR3 reads CAWCAGTDNTGELFF. In DNA form, the CDR3 reads TGTGCCTGGTGCGCGGGAACAGATAACACCGGGGAGCTGTTTTTT.

This rearrangement joins TRBV20-1 to TRBJ2-1; D is possibly TRBD1 (6 bases). V gave up 5 bases and J gave up 2 bases, with 19 bases separating them. The CDR3 spans 16 residues. CDR1 DFQATT and CDR2 SNEGSKA come from the germline V gene (reference sequence). The DNA of the CDR3 is TGCAGTGCTCGCTTCCCCTCAGGGGTGGCCTACAATGAGCAGTTCTTC. As protein: CSARFPSGVAYNEQFF.